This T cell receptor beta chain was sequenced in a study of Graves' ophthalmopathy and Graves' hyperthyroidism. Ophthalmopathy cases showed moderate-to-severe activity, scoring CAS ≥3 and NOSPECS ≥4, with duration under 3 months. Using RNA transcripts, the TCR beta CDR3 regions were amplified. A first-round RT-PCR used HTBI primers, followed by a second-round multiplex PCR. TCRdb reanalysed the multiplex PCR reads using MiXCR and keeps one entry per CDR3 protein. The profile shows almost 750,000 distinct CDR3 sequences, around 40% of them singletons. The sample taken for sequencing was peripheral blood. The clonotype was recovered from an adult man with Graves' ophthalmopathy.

The CDR3 is CSAPRGPGNTEAFF. The CDR3 region has the DNA TGCAGTGCCCCCAGGGGGCCGGGGAACACTGAAGCTTTCTTT. This chain links TRBV20-1 with TRBJ1-1; 8 bases line up with TRBD1. V was clipped by 6 bases and J by 1 base; unmatched bases: 7. The germline V gene has CDR1 DFQATT and CDR2 SNEGSKA (reference sequence). The CDR3 runs 14 residues.